One sample yielded the 28 T cell receptor beta chains listed below, sequenced in a study of cytomegalovirus exposure and HLA in healthy donors. Using immunoSEQ multiplex PCR, the repertoire was profiled, and TCRdb retains in-frame clones only, with some absent. The table has some 200,000 clones, about 79% seen once; the top ten hold over 10%. Sequenced input: PBMCs. The receptors here all came from a woman aged 25 to 39 in good health and CMV-seropositive.

This chain uses TRBV2 with TRBJ1-4; D unclear. This CDR3 is built from 14 residues. With 5 bases removed from V and 6 bases from J, the gap between germline ends came to 13 bases. The V gene's germline CDR1 is SNHLY and CDR2 FYNNEI. The CDR3 sequence: CASSFEGVYEKLFF. CDR3 in DNA: TGTGCCAGCAGTTTTGAGGGTGTATATGAAAAACTGTTTTTT.

This chain connects TRBV6-1 to TRBJ2-7; 11 bases are shared with TRBD2. The germline CDR1 and CDR2 sequences are MNHNS and SASEGT. The length of the CDR3 is 15 residues. V shed 4 bases and J 4 bases; nucleotides not matched to a gene: 6. The chain's CDR3 is CASSVSGRATYEQYF. The CDR3 DNA is TGTGCCAGCAGTGTTAGCGGGAGGGCCACATACGAGCAGTACTTC.

The J gene is TRBJ2-1, the V gene TRBV2; perhaps TRBD2 as D (5 bases). The germline V gene encodes CDR1 SNHLY and CDR2 FYNNEI. Trimming removed 7 bases at V and 6 bases at J, with 16 bases between. CDR3 length: 14 amino acids. The CDR3 region is CASKERRETNEQFF. The CDR3 bases are TGTGCCAGCAAAGAGAGACGGGAAACCAATGAGCAGTTCTTC.

This clone was counted once. The chain combines TRBV27 with TRBJ1-1; D might be TRBD1 (5 bases). Trimming left V 7 bases short and J 0 bases short, with 9 bases between. This CDR3 is 13 amino acids long. CDR1 and CDR2 from the germline V gene are MNHEY and SMNVEV (reference sequence). The CDR3 nucleotides read TGTGCCAGCAAGGACAACATGAACACTGAAGCTTTCTTT. This gives the protein CASKDNMNTEAFF.

As concerns this clone: The sample holds other DNA sequences that translate to the same CDR3. The J gene is TRBJ1-2, the V gene TRBV9, with D possibly being TRBD1 (5 bases). Germline V lookup: CDR1 SGDLS, CDR2 YYNGEE. CDR3 length equals 14 residues. The V end lost 0 bases, the J end lost 2 bases, and 8 bases lay between the germline ends. CDR3 loop: CASSVAGGNYGYTF. In DNA, the CDR3 is TGTGCCAGCAGCGTAGCCGGGGGGAACTATGGCTACACCTTC.

This clone was seen just once. The chain couples TRBV18 to TRBJ1-3; D ambiguous. Germline lookup yields CDR1 KGHSH and CDR2 LQKENI. Trimming removed 4 bases from V and 0 bases from J, with 7 bases in between. The CDR3 is 14 residues long. In DNA, the CDR3 is TGTGCCAGCTCACTCTGGGCCTCTGGAAACACCATATATTTT. It codes for CASSLWASGNTIYF.

The gene calls are TRBV25-1 and TRBJ2-7; weak D call: TRBD1 (6 bases). V lost 7 bases and J 10 bases, leaving 14 bases between the germline ends. This CDR3 region has 11 residues. Germline V gives CDR1 MGHDK, CDR2 SYGVNS. The CDR3 coding sequence is TGTGCCAGCATGAACGGTGGGGGCCAGTACTTC. Its protein is CASMNGGGQYF.

In this sample, this clone turned up once. The J gene is TRBJ2-3, the V gene TRBV25-1, with D perhaps TRBD1 (5 bases). The CDR3 runs 14 residues. The germline CDR1 and CDR2 sequences are MGHDK and SYGVNS. The V end lost 4 bases, the J end lost 0 bases, and 8 bases lay between the germline ends. The CDR3 region is CASSGPGSTDTQYF. As DNA, the CDR3 is TGTGCCAGCAGTGGGCCAGGGAGCACAGATACGCAGTATTTT.

This rearrangement joins TRBV2 to TRBJ2-5; TRBD1 matches 7 bases. The CDR3 runs 13 residues. The germline CDR1 and CDR2 sequences are SNHLY and FYNNEI. V trimming: 8 bases; J trimming: 3 bases; junction bases outside the gene matches: 6. The CDR3 coding sequence is TGTGCCAGCTGGGACAGTCTTAAAGAGACCCAGTACTTC. Translating it yields CASWDSLKETQYF.

Written as DNA, the CDR3 is TGTGCCAGAGGACAGGTGTACAATGAGCAGTTCTTC. Translated, it gives CARGQVYNEQFF. V and J are TRBV5-8 and TRBJ2-1; 7 positions match TRBD1. Germline lookup yields CDR1 SGHTS and CDR2 YDEGEE. This CDR3 is 12 amino acids long. Trimming took 8 bases from V and 4 from J; bases not matched to a gene: 3.

The chain employs TRBV5-1 and TRBJ2-7; no firm D call. Trimming cost V 0 bases and J 0 bases, with 7 bases left between them. Germline-derived CDR1 and CDR2 are SGHRS and YFSETQ. This CDR3 region has 14 residues. The CDR3 nucleotides read TGCGCCAGCAGCTTGGATCTTAGCTCCTACGAGCAGTACTTC. Translated, it gives CASSLDLSSYEQYF.

This rearrangement joins TRBV5-1 to TRBJ2-1; D remains unclear. Germline CDR1 reads SGHRS; CDR2 reads YFSETQ. The ends were cut back, 4 bases at V and 9 bases at J, with 14 bases in the middle. The CDR3 has 13 residues. In DNA, the CDR3 is TGCGCCAGCAGCCCCCCCGGTAGGAGTGAGCAGTTCTTC. It codes for CASSPPGRSEQFF.

This chain links TRBV6-5 with TRBJ1-2; 9 positions agree with TRBD1. From germline, CDR1 is MNHEY and CDR2 SVGAGI. CDR3 length equals 13 residues. J was trimmed by 8 bases and V by 6 bases; bases with no gene match: 7. For the CDR3, the DNA is TGTGCCAGCAGGGCACAGGGGGCTGTCGGCTACACCTTC. Translating it yields CASRAQGAVGYTF.

The V call is TRBV4-1, the J call TRBJ2-1; 7 bases line up with TRBD2. The CDR3 sequence is 16 residues long. J lost 5 bases, V lost 0 bases, and 7 bases had no gene match. Germline assignment: CDR1 MGHRA and CDR2 YSYEKL. CDR3 sequence: CASSQEFSGVDNEQFF. CDR3 nucleotide sequence: TGCGCCAGCAGCCAAGAGTTCAGCGGGGTAGACAATGAGCAGTTCTTC.

The genes are TRBV7-9 and TRBJ2-7; D perhaps matches TRBD1 (6 bases). Germline assignment: CDR1 SEHNR and CDR2 FQNEAQ (reference sequence). This CDR3 spans 12 amino acids. Trimming shortened V by 5 bases and J by 7 bases, and 12 bases separated the two germline ends. The CDR3 coding sequence is TGTGCCAGCAGCCCACAGGGAAGTGAGCAGTACTTC. This codes for CASSPQGSEQYF.

V usage is TRBV6-5 and J usage is TRBJ2-6; either TRBD1 or TRBD2 may fit D (6 bases each). CDR1 MNHEY and CDR2 SVGAGI come from the germline V gene. V gave up 6 bases and J gave up 4 bases, with 13 bases separating them. There are 15 residues in the CDR3. Here the CDR3 DNA reads TGTGCCAGCAGCTACGGGGGCACGGGGGCCAACGTCCTGACTTTC. Translated, it gives CASSYGGTGANVLTF.

The V gene is TRBV27, the J gene TRBJ2-1; weak D call: TRBD2 (5 bases). Germline CDR1 MNHEY, CDR2 SMNVEV (reference sequence). The CDR3 is 15 residues long. Trimming stripped 0 bases from V and 6 bases from J, with 12 bases between. The CDR3 bases are TGTGCCAGCAGTTTATCGCACCCTAGCAGCAATGAGCAGTTCTTC. Translated: CASSLSHPSSNEQFF.

The genes are TRBV5-1 and TRBJ2-1; 7 nucleotides align to TRBD2. This CDR3 region has 17 residues. CDR1 is SGHRS, CDR2 YFSETQ, per germline. Germline trimming cut 4 bases from V and 6 bases from J; bases unmatched to any gene: 16. CDR3 loop: CASSLPALAIAGNEQFF. In DNA, the CDR3 is TGCGCCAGCAGCCTCCCGGCTTTAGCGATAGCGGGCAATGAGCAGTTCTTC.

The V gene is TRBV6-5, the J gene TRBJ1-2, with D unclear. V shed 9 bases and J shed 4 bases, with 9 bases lying between them. This CDR3 is 11 amino acids long. CDR1 is MNHEY and CDR2 is SVGAGI in the germline V gene. CDR3 in DNA: TGTGCCAGTGGGCGTACCTATGGCTACACCTTC. This encodes CASGRTYGYTF.

This chain connects TRBV2 to TRBJ1-1; D is unclear. The CDR3 has 13 amino acids. V lost 3 bases and J lost 4, with 9 bases in between. CDR1 and CDR2 from the germline V gene are SNHLY and FYNNEI. The CDR3 nucleotides read TGTGCCAGCAGTGAGGAGGGAAGCACTGAAGCTTTCTTT. Amino acid sequence: CASSEEGSTEAFF.

V and J are TRBV2 and TRBJ1-1, with 7 bases lining up with TRBD1. Germline values: CDR1 SNHLY, CDR2 FYNNEI. This CDR3 is 12 amino acids long. V trimming: 4 bases; J trimming: 8 bases; junction bases outside the gene matches: 4. CDR3 amino acids: CASSGDRAEAFF. The CDR3 DNA sequence: TGTGCCAGCAGTGGAGACAGGGCGGAAGCTTTCTTT.

V usage is TRBV5-6 and J usage is TRBJ1-2; D unclear. Germline V gives CDR1 SGHDT, CDR2 YYEEEE. The CDR3 runs to 15 residues. Trimming pared 2 bases from V and 5 bases from J, leaving 16 bases between. The CDR3 DNA reads TGTGCCAGCAGCTTAGAAGCGGGAGGCCCATATGGCTACACCTTC. This gives the protein CASSLEAGGPYGYTF.

In this sample, this clone is medium-sized (0.01 to 0.1%). The chain joins TRBV2 to TRBJ2-7, with D perhaps matching TRBD2 (7 bases). Looked up from germline, CDR1 is SNHLY and CDR2 is FYNNEI. The CDR3 contains 14 residues. Trimming stripped 2 bases from V and 4 bases from J, with 12 bases between. The CDR3 nucleotides read TGTGCCAGCAGTGAATGGGGAGGGGGGTACGAGCAGTACTTC. Protein: CASSEWGGGYEQYF.

This chain uses TRBV7-8 with TRBJ1-2, with D tentatively TRBD1 (6 bases). The germline V gene has CDR1 SGHVS and CDR2 FQNEAQ. The germline V and J ends were trimmed by 3 bases and 4 bases, with 12 bases remaining between them. This CDR3 spans 14 amino acids. The CDR3: CASSLDSLSYGYTF. CDR3 nucleotide sequence: TGTGCCAGCAGCTTGGACAGCCTCTCCTATGGCTACACCTTC.

This clone has only a few counts. This rearrangement joins TRBV6-5 to TRBJ2-7; D is possibly TRBD1 (6 bases). CDR1 is MNHEY and CDR2 is SVGAGI in the germline V gene. V lost 4 bases, J lost 3 bases, and 13 bases lay in between. The CDR3 contains 14 residues. This chain's CDR3 is CASSSTGPNYEQYF. The DNA for the CDR3 is TGTGCCAGCAGTTCCACAGGGCCCAACTACGAGCAGTACTTC.

This chain connects TRBV27 to TRBJ2-7; TRBD2 agrees at 13 bases. Germline CDR1 and CDR2: MNHEY and SMNVEV (reference sequence). The V gene end was trimmed by 5 bases and the J gene end by 2 bases; junction bases not matched to a gene: 6. The CDR3 contains 16 residues. The CDR3 sequence is CASSRAGTSGTYEQYF. CDR3 nucleotide sequence: TGTGCCAGCAGTCGGGCGGGGACTAGCGGGACCTACGAGCAGTACTTC.

The chain carries TRBV20-1 and TRBJ1-1; D not certain. The germline V gene encodes CDR1 DFQATT and CDR2 SNEGSKA (reference sequence). The CDR3 is made up of 11 amino acids. Trimming stripped 6 bases from V and 1 base from J, with 6 bases between. The CDR3 is CSAKQNTEAFF. The CDR3 nucleotides read TGCAGTGCAAAACAGAACACTGAAGCTTTCTTT.

This clone occurred once. The chain carries TRBV6-5 and TRBJ1-4, with TRBD1 matching over 7 bases. This CDR3 has 14 amino acids. From germline, CDR1 is MNHEY and CDR2 SVGAGI. Unmatched junction bases numbered 10, after V lost 7 bases and J lost 8 bases. CDR3 nucleotides: TGTGCCAGCAAAAATACAGGGGTCCCCGAAAAACTGTTTTTT. This sequence encodes CASKNTGVPEKLFF.